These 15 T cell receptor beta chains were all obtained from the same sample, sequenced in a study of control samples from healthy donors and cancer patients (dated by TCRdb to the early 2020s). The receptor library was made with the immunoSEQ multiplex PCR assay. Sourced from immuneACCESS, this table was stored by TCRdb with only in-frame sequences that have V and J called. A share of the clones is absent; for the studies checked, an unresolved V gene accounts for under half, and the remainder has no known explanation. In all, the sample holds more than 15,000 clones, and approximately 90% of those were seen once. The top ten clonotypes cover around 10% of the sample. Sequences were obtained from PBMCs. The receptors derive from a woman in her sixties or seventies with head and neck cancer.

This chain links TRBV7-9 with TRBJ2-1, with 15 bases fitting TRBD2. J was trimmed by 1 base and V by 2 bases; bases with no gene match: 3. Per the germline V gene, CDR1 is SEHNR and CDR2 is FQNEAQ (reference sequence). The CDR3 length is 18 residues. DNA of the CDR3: TGTGCCAGCAGCTTATTAGGACTAGCGGGAGGGTCCTACAATGAGCAGTTCTTC. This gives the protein CASSLLGLAGGSYNEQFF.

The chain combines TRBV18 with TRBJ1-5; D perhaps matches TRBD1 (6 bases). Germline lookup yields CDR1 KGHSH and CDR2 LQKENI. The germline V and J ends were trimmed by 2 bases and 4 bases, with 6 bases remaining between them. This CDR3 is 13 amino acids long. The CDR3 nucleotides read TGTGCCAGCTCACCAGGACAGAATCAGCCCCAGCATTTT. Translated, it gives CASSPGQNQPQHF.

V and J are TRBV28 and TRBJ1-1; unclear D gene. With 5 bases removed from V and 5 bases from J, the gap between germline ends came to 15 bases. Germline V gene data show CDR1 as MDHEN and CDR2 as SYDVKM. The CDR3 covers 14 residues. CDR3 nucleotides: TGTGCCAGCAGTCTAGCGGGCGAAGGGACTGAAGCTTTCTTT. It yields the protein CASSLAGEGTEAFF.

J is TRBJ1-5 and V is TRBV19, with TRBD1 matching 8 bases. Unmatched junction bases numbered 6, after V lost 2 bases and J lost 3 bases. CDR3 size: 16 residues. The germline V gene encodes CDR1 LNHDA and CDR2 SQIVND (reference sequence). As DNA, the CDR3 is TGTGCCAGTAGTATATTGGACAGGGTCATCAATCAGCCCCAGCATTTT. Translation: CASSILDRVINQPQHF. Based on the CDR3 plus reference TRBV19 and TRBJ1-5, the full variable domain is DGGITQSPKYLFRKEGQNVTLSCEQNLNHDAMYWYRQDPGQGLRLIYYSQIVNDFQKGDIAEGYSVSREKKESFPLTVTSAQKNPTAFYLCASSILDRVINQPQHFGDGTRLSIL.

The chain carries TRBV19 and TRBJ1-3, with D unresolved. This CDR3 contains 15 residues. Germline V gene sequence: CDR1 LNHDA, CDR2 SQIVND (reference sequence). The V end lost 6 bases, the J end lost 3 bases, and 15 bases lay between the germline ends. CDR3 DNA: TGTGCCAGTAGCCAGGCGCGTGGGAGTGGAAACACCATATATTTT. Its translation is CASSQARGSGNTIYF.

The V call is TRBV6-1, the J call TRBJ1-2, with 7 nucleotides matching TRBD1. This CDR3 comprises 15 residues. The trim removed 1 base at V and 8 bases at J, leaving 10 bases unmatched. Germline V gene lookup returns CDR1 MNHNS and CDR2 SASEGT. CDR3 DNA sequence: TGTGCCAGCAGTGAAGATGTAGGGGGCGCGAAGGGCTACACCTTC. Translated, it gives CASSEDVGGAKGYTF.

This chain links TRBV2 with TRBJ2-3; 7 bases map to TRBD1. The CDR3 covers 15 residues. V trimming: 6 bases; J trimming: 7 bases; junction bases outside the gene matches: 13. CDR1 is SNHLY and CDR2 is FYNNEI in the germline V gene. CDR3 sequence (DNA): TGTGCCAGCAGCGGGACAGACCCTTTACGAAATACGCAGTATTTT. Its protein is CASSGTDPLRNTQYF.

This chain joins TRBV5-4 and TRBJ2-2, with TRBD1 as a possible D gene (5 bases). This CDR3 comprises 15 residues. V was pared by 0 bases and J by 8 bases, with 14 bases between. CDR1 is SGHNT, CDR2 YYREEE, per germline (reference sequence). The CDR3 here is CASSLEEGAMGELFF. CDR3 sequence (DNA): TGTGCCAGCAGCTTGGAAGAAGGGGCTATGGGGGAGCTGTTTTTT. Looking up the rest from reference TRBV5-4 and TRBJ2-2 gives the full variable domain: ETGVTQSPTHLIKTRGQQVTLRCSSQSGHNTVSWYQQALGQGPQFIFQYYREEENGRGNFPPRFSGLQFPNYSSELNVNALELDDSALYLCASSLEEGAMGELFFGEGSRLTVL.

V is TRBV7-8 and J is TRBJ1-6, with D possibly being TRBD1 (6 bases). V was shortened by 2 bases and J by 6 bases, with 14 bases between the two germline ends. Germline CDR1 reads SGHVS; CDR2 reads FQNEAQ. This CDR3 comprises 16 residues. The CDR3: CASSLKGGPPNSPLHF. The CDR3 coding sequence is TGTGCCAGCAGCTTAAAAGGGGGTCCTCCTAATTCACCCCTCCACTTT. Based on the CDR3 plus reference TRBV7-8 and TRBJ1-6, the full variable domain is GAGVSQSPRYKVAKRGQDVALRCDPISGHVSLFWYQQALGQGPEFLTYFQNEAQLDKSGLPSDRFFAERPEGSVSTLKIQRTQQEDSAVYLCASSLKGGPPNSPLHFGNGTRLTVT.

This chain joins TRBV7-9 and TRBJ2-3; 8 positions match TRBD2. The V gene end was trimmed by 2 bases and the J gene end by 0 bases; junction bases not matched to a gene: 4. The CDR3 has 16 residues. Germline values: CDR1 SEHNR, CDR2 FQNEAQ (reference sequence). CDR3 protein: CASSLLLAESTDTQYF. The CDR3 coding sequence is TGTGCCAGCAGCTTACTACTAGCGGAGAGCACAGATACGCAGTATTTT.

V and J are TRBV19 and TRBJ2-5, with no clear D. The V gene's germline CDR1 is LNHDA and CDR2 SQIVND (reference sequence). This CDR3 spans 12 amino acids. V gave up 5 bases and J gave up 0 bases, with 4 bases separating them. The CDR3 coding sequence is TGTGCCAGTAGTCGCCACCAAGAGACCCAGTACTTC. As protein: CASSRHQETQYF.

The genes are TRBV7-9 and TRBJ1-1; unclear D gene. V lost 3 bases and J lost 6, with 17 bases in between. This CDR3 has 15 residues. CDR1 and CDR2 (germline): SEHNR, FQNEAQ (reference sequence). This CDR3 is CASSFSKARAAEAFF. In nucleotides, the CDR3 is TGTGCCAGCAGCTTTTCTAAAGCCCGGGCGGCTGAAGCTTTCTTT.

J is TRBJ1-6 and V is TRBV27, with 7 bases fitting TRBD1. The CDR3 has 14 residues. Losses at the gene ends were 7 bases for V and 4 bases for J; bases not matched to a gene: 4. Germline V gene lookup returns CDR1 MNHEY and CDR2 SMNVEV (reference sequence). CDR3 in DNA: TGTGCCAGCATGAGACAGGGATATAATTCACCCCTCCACTTT. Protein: CASMRQGYNSPLHF.

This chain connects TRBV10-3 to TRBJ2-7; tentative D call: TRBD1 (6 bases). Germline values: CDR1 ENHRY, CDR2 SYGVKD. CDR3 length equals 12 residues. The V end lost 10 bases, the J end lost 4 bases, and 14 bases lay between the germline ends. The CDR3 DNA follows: TGTGCCACCGCGGACAGAGGATACGAGCAGTACTTC. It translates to CATADRGYEQYF.

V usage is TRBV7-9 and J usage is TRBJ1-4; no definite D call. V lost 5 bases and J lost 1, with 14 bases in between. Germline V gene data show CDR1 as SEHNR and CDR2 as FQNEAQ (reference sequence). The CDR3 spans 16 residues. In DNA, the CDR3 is TGTGCCAGCAGCGACACGGACGGTGAAACTAATGAAAAACTGTTTTTT. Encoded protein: CASSDTDGETNEKLFF.